The 18 T cell receptor beta chains listed next were all sequenced from one sample in a study of shared clonotypes between healthy human individuals. Clones were read by immunoSEQ multiplex PCR, and TCRdb kept only the in-frame ones, dropping some. Altogether some 300,000 clones are present, more than 60% being singletons, with the ten largest covering 8% to 13%. The sample comprised memory CD4+ T cells sorted from blood. The subset: CD45RA-negative fraction. These receptors all stem from a man aged 25 to 45 in good health.

This clone was observed many times. The CDR3 spells CASSPTGRGGEKLFF. Written as DNA, the CDR3 is TGTGCCAGCAGCCCGACCGGCAGGGGTGGCGAAAAACTGTTTTTT. This chain connects TRBV7-2 to TRBJ1-4; possible D gene TRBD1, 6 bases. CDR1 SGHTA and CDR2 FQGNSA come from the germline V gene. V lost 5 bases and J 8 bases, leaving 18 bases between the germline ends. The CDR3 loop spans 15 amino acids.

The chain employs TRBV10-3 and TRBJ1-5, with no clear D. V was trimmed by 0 bases and J by 9 bases, leaving 6 bases between them. Germline CDR1 and CDR2: ENHRY and SYGVKD. The CDR3 sequence is 12 residues long. The CDR3 spells CAISESTGPQHF. CDR3 in DNA: TGTGCCATCAGTGAGTCGACGGGGCCCCAGCATTTT.

With respect to this clone: A read error may produce the germline difference seen at one junction end. V usage is TRBV5-4 and J usage is TRBJ2-7; D is possibly TRBD2 (6 bases). The CDR3 is 15 residues long. The germline CDR1 and CDR2 sequences are SGHNT and YYREEE (reference sequence). Here the CDR3 reads CASSLGAGFSYEQHF. For the CDR3, the DNA is TGTGCCAGCAGCTTGGGAGCGGGCTTCTCCTACGAGCAGCACTTC.

This chain connects TRBV28 to TRBJ2-7; TRBD2 might be the D (6 bases). Germline loops: CDR1 MDHEN, CDR2 SYDVKM. The CDR3 sequence is 14 residues long. V shed 5 bases and J shed 2 bases, with 13 bases lying between them. As DNA, the CDR3 is TGTGCCAGCAGTGGGGTAGCGGCCGCCTACGAGCAGTACTTC. This encodes CASSGVAAAYEQYF.

The rearrangement joins TRBV5-1 to TRBJ2-3; TRBD1 might be the D (5 bases). The CDR3 runs to 14 residues. Trimming left V 0 bases short and J 3 bases short, with 8 bases between. Germline V gene data show CDR1 as SGHRS and CDR2 as YFSETQ. The CDR3, as DNA: TGCGCCAGCAGCTTGGACCCAGGGACAGATACGCAGTATTTT. Amino acids: CASSLDPGTDTQYF.

This clone has just a few counts. Within the sample, other DNA sequences also encode this same CDR3. Here the CDR3 reads CAISELETQYF. For the CDR3, the DNA is TGTGCCATCAGTGAGTTGGAGACCCAGTACTTC. J is TRBJ2-5 and V is TRBV10-3; D not certain. Trimming stripped 1 base from V and 5 bases from J, with 2 bases between. The germline gives CDR1 ENHRY, CDR2 SYGVKD. This CDR3 is 11 amino acids long.

The chain carries TRBV7-2 and TRBJ2-3; TRBD1 might be the D (6 bases). Germline loops: CDR1 SGHTA, CDR2 FQGNSA. This CDR3 is 16 amino acids long. Between the trimmed V and J ends, which lost 4 bases and 3 bases, there was a span of 17 bases. The DNA for the CDR3 is TGTGCCAGCAGCTCTCGACTCACAGGGAAAACAGATACGCAGTATTTT. Amino acid sequence: CASSSRLTGKTDTQYF.

This chain's CDR3 is CASGTGGRDEKLFF. The CDR3 DNA reads as TGCGCCAGCGGGACAGGGGGGCGAGATGAAAAACTGTTTTTT. This rearrangement joins TRBV5-1 to TRBJ1-4; TRBD1 aligns across 11 bases. This CDR3 has 14 residues. J lost 6 bases, V lost 7 bases, and 5 bases had no gene match. Per germline, CDR1 SGHRS and CDR2 YFSETQ. Looking up the rest from reference TRBV5-1 and TRBJ1-4 gives the full variable domain: KAGVTQTPRYLIKTRGQQVTLSCSPISGHRSVSWYQQTPGQGLQFLFEYFSETQRNKGNFPGRFSGRQFSNSRSEMNVSTLELGDSALYLCASGTGGRDEKLFFGSGTQLSVL.

The V call is TRBV30, the J call TRBJ1-4; tentatively, D is TRBD1 (6 bases). The V end lost 2 bases, the J end lost 14 bases, and 27 bases lay between the germline ends. The CDR3 consists of 16 residues. CDR1 and CDR2 (germline): GTSNPN, SVGIG (reference sequence). The CDR3 spells CAWSPRSGGKGGFLFF. In nucleotides, the CDR3 is TGTGCCTGGAGTCCCCGGAGTGGCGGGAAAGGGGGATTCCTGTTTTTT.

The gene calls are TRBV7-2 and TRBJ1-1, with D hard to call. The CDR3 extends over 15 amino acids. Germline V gives CDR1 SGHTA, CDR2 FQGNSA. V lost 3 bases and J lost 0, with 11 bases in between. The CDR3 loop reads CASSFQIRLNTEAFF. DNA for the CDR3: TGTGCCAGCAGCTTCCAAATACGGTTGAACACTGAAGCTTTCTTT.

The chain uses TRBV9 and TRBJ2-5, with D unclear. Between the trimmed V and J ends, which lost 4 bases and 4 bases, there was a span of 17 bases. From germline, CDR1 is SGDLS and CDR2 YYNGEE. The CDR3 is 15 amino acids. The CDR3: CASSLTFGVGETQYF. Here the CDR3 DNA reads TGTGCCAGCAGCCTCACTTTTGGAGTTGGAGAGACCCAGTACTTC.

The chain couples TRBV5-1 to TRBJ2-1; 7 bases are shared with TRBD1. The CDR3 has 15 amino acids. The trim removed 3 bases at V and 3 bases at J, leaving 6 bases unmatched. Germline CDR1 SGHRS, CDR2 YFSETQ. CDR3 sequence (DNA): TGCGCCAGCAGCTACCGGGACAGCGACTACAATGAGCAGTTCTTC. The encoded protein is CASSYRDSDYNEQFF.

V is TRBV7-9 and J is TRBJ1-4; 8 bases line up with TRBD1. The germline V gene encodes CDR1 SEHNR and CDR2 FQNEAQ (reference sequence). V lost 6 bases, J lost 11 bases, and 8 bases stayed unmatched. The CDR3 contains 13 residues. The CDR3 protein is CASSSGQGRKLFF. In DNA form, the CDR3 reads TGTGCCAGCAGTTCCGGACAGGGTAGGAAACTGTTTTTT.

The table lists this clone with a count of one. This chain joins TRBV5-1 and TRBJ2-7; TRBD2 aligns across 10 bases. V lost 4 bases and J lost 6; bases outside the gene matches: 7. The CDR3 contains 14 residues. The germline gives CDR1 SGHRS, CDR2 YFSETQ. In nucleotides, the CDR3 is TGCGCCAGCAGCCCGACTAGCGGGTCTGGCGAGCAGTACTTC. Its protein is CASSPTSGSGEQYF.

This chain joins TRBV5-1 and TRBJ2-3; 11 bases match TRBD2. Germline assignment: CDR1 SGHRS and CDR2 YFSETQ. V lost 0 bases and J lost 5; bases outside the gene matches: 2. CDR3 size: 15 residues. CDR3 in DNA: TGCGCCAGCAGCTTGGGTAGCGGGAGGGAAGATACGCAGTATTTT. Its translation is CASSLGSGREDTQYF.

J is TRBJ2-5 and V is TRBV7-2; TRBD2 agrees at 7 bases. The CDR3 is 15 amino acids. J gave up 4 bases and V 3 bases, and 8 bases lay outside the gene matches. Per germline, CDR1 SGHTA and CDR2 FQGNSA. The DNA for the CDR3 is TGTGCCAGCAGCTTGTATAGCGGGCGGGCAGAGACCCAGTACTTC. Amino acid sequence: CASSLYSGRAETQYF.

This chain joins TRBV14 and TRBJ1-4; weak D call: TRBD1 (5 bases). CDR1 and CDR2 from the germline V gene are SGHDN and FVKESK. Trimming removed 0 bases from V and 8 bases from J, with 13 bases in between. This CDR3 is 15 amino acids long. CDR3 amino acids: CASSQDLRGGEKLFF. The DNA of the CDR3 is TGTGCCAGCAGCCAAGATCTAAGGGGCGGCGAAAAACTGTTTTTT.

The J gene is TRBJ2-5, the V gene TRBV29-1; 7 nucleotides line up with TRBD2. With 4 bases clipped from V and 10 bases from J, the junction kept 15 bases outside the gene matches. This CDR3 contains 14 residues. Germline loops: CDR1 SQVTM, CDR2 ANQGSEA. CDR3 DNA: TGCAGCGTTGTAGCCCTAGCGGCCCTTGGGGGCCAGTACTTC. Translation gives CSVVALAALGGQYF.